Reported below is one TCR beta chain. The data derive from a study of cytomegalovirus exposure and HLA in healthy donors. The germline CDR1 and CDR2 sequences are MNHNY and SVGAGI (reference sequence). Trimming stripped 4 bases from V and 3 bases from J, with 16 bases between. CDR3 length equals 15 residues. The PCR contained 60 Vbeta and 13 Jbeta primers. Generated by immunoSEQ multiplex PCR, the TCRdb table keeps only in-frame clones and is missing some. The repertoire consists of tens of thousands of clones, with approximately 86% occurring once and the leading ten covering under 12%. Material: PBMCs. This chain connects TRBV6-6 to TRBJ2-7; D perhaps matches TRBD1 (5 bases). The clonotype comes from a woman aged 18-29 years in good health and CMV-seropositive. CDR3 DNA sequence: TGTGCCAGCAGTTCCGAGGACATGCTGAACTACGAGCAGTACTTC. Translating it yields CASSSEDMLNYEQYF.